This paragraph covers one T cell receptor (beta chain) sequence. Antigen: not known. These data come from a study of T cell responses to AZD1222 COVID-19 vaccine. Libraries were prepared by immunoSEQ multiplex PCR; TCRdb keeps only in-frame clonotypes and omits some of them. The data show roughly 120,000 clones, roughly 90% seen once. The CDR3 is 12 amino acids. The germline V gene encodes CDR1 MNHEY and CDR2 SMNVEV (reference sequence). Trimming shortened V by 3 bases and J by 8 bases, and 10 bases separated the two germline ends. Broader study findings: Females outnumbered males among donors, who were mostly white British; clonal diversity was possibly underestimated.

The TCR was taken from an adult in good health. Sequenced here: peripheral blood, sampled on day 0 of AZD1222 vaccination. The chain couples TRBV27 to TRBJ1-1; no definite D call. In DNA, the CDR3 is TGTGCCAGCAGTTTGATGGGCAGAGAAGCTTTCTTT. It yields the protein CASSLMGREAFF.